This T cell receptor (beta chain) came from a study of shared clonotypes between healthy human individuals (dated by TCRdb to 2019 to 2021). The study in broad terms: The cohort included a few men and a couple of women between 18 and 49 years of age. Libraries were prepared and TCR repertoires were sequenced by different laboratories using diverse techniques, in order to increase sequencing depth and limit assay-specific biases. Blood TCR repertoires of five healthy adults were deeply sequenced to estimate repertoire size and the extent of clonotype sharing between individuals. Per donor, leukapheresis produced somewhere between about 0.94 and 9 billion PBMCs. For each donor, three plates each were used for CD4 naive and CD4 memory, two plates were used for CD8 naive, and one plate was used for CD8 memory.

On this clone: No antigen is known for it. No much larger clonotype is one base removed from it; base qualities were not supplied.

For the CD8 naive samples, CD45RO-negative cells were positively selected for CCR7, yielding a CD45RA+CCR7+ population from which TemRA cells were excluded. Donors were healthy HIV-negative adults with no recently reported acute infections or vaccinations. Every donor was a Caucasian adult living in Nashville, Tennessee, USA. After blood collection by leukapheresis, PBMCs were isolated using Ficoll-Histopaque density gradient centrifugation and then cryopreserved in the vapor phase of liquid nitrogen. Analytical flow cytometry was used to check the purity and quantity of every magnetically sorted T cell population. Genomic DNA was isolated from each sorted fraction and quantified by UV absorbance on a Nanodrop 2000c. Inclusive of the bounding cysteine and phenylalanine, the CDR3 is 13 residues long. The CDR3 DNA has 39 bases and is translated from base 1. From the germline V gene, CDR1 is ENHRY and CDR2 is SYGVKD. V and J lose 11 bases and 1 base, and a span of 13 bases separates them.

Using the deep immunoSEQ assay, TCR CDR3 regions were amplified from genomic DNA by multiplex PCR. Genomic DNA extracted from each cell subset was distributed evenly over all wells of several immunoSEQ 96-well plates, and each plate served as one replicate. For sorted subsets, approximately 190 ng genomic DNA, equal to 30,000 or so T cell genomes, was loaded into each replicate PCR. Purified libraries were measured with a Qubit 3.0 fluorometer, size-checked on a Bioanalyzer 2100, and measured again with the KAPA Library Quantification kit. A separate single-read 150-cycle Illumina NextSeq 550 flow cell was used to sequence each immunoSEQ 96-well plate. The paper's data handling went like this. The immunoSEQ output contained only junctional sequences without quality scores, so filtering could not match that applied to full-length reads. Sequences were annotated with PyIR, a Python wrapper for IgBLAST v1.9, using IMGT germline references to assign V/J genes and CDR3. Reads with weak V/J assignments (E-value above 1e-6), missing CDR3, stop codons, out-of-frame junctions, or ambiguous translated residues were removed. V3J clonotypes were defined as sequences sharing the same inferred V gene, J gene, and CDR3 amino acid sequence. To compute the percentage overlap between repertoires, the number of shared unique clonotypes was divided by the size of the smaller repertoire. Three approaches were used to assess repertoire richness: RTK rarefaction, the Chao1 estimator, and Recon v2.1 estimates of unobserved clonotypes. Generation probabilities for all TCRbeta clonotypes obtained by the gDNA method from a handful of donors were computed using OLGA. Sourced from immuneACCESS, this table was stored by TCRdb with only in-frame sequences that have V and J called. A share of the clones is absent; for the studies checked, an unresolved V gene accounts for under half, and the remainder has no known explanation. D and trimming were read from the DNA, whereas the V and J calls and clone size are those reported in that table. A total of millions of clones appear in this sample, about 95% of them only once. The ten largest clonotypes hold 1.1% of the sample.

Beyond this particular receptor, the publication reports: Naive subsets generally had larger estimated clonotype richness than memory subsets. Approximately 4.8% of naive CD4, more than 3% of naive CD8, about 2.4% of memory CD4, and 0.4% of memory CD8 clonotypes were shared across four donors. Only blood was sampled, and tissue TCR repertoires likely differ from those in blood. Because the study included a small number of donors, the genetic and exposure-history diversity represented was limited. Compared with non-shared clonotypes, the clonotypes found in all four sorted-subset donors had higher generation probabilities. Based on pairwise subsampling, the degree of clonotype sharing among donors was expected to be affected by sequencing depth. Incomplete sequencing was indicated by rarefaction of sorted-subset datasets, despite the large sequencing depth.

The chain couples TRBV10-3 to TRBJ2-3; the D gene is possibly TRBD2, with 6 bases matching. What was sequenced was naive CD8+ T cells sorted from blood. The sample's cell subset or site label, decoded: CD45RA+CCR7+. This receptor was obtained from a man aged 18 to 30 in good health. The DNA sequence is as follows: TGTGCCCTTTCAGGCGGGGGCACAGATACGCAGTATTTT. Its protein reads: CALSGGGTDTQYF.